This record concerns one T cell receptor beta chain sequence. The record originates from a study of blood T cell repertoires in COVID-19. Clones were sequenced by immunoSEQ multiplex PCR, and TCRdb holds only the in-frame ones, with some missing. This table has over 150,000 clones, roughly 81% appearing once. The clonotype was recovered from a woman in her sixties or seventies with COVID-19, enrolled during active disease. What was sequenced was peripheral blood.

The CDR3 nucleotides are TGTGCCAGCAGCTTAGGTAACTCAGGGGGTAGCAATCAGCCCCAGCATTTT. Translating it yields CASSLGNSGGSNQPQHF. This rearrangement joins TRBV7-9 to TRBJ1-5; 7 bases fit TRBD1. This CDR3 region has 17 residues. Losses at the gene ends were 1 base for V and 0 bases for J; bases not matched to a gene: 6. Germline-derived CDR1 and CDR2 are SEHNR and FQNEAQ (reference sequence). Filled out from reference TRBV7-9 and TRBJ1-5, the complete variable domain reads DTGVSQNPRHKITKRGQNVTFRCDPISEHNRLYWYRQTLGQGPEFLTYFQNEAQLEKSRLLSDRFSAERPKGSFSTLEIQRTEQGDSAMYLCASSLGNSGGSNQPQHFGDGTRLSIL.